These 28 T cell receptor beta chains share one sample of origin, sequenced in a study of Graves' ophthalmopathy and Graves' hyperthyroidism. Amplified TCR beta CDR3 regions were obtained using RNA transcripts as template. HTBI primers primed a first-round RT-PCR, and a second-round multiplex PCR followed. TCRdb independently ran MiXCR on the multiplex PCR reads; one entry per CDR3 protein. The data hold roughly 1.1 million distinct CDR3 sequences, with about 36% observed a single time. The sequenced sample was peripheral blood or thyroid tissue (not recorded which). The receptors here all came from an adult man with Graves' hyperthyroidism.

The chain joins TRBV19 to TRBJ2-2; a weak D match, TRBD1 (5 bases). CDR3 size: 14 residues. V lost 7 bases, J lost 1 base, and 10 bases lay in between. Germline loops: CDR1 LNHDA, CDR2 SQIVND (reference sequence). CDR3 DNA sequence: TGTGCCAGTATTCCCACAGGGAACACCGGGGAGCTGTTTTTT. Translation: CASIPTGNTGELFF. The whole variable domain, remainder taken from reference TRBV19 and TRBJ2-2, is DGGITQSPKYLFRKEGQNVTLSCEQNLNHDAMYWYRQDPGQGLRLIYYSQIVNDFQKGDIAEGYSVSREKKESFPLTVTSAQKNPTAFYLCASIPTGNTGELFFGEGSRLTVL.

Ten or more counts support this clonotype. The CDR3, as DNA: TGTGCCAGCAGCTCAGGGGACAGGGGAAACACCATATATTTT. Translating gives CASSSGDRGNTIYF. The chain links TRBV7-9 to TRBJ1-3, with 8 bases lining up with TRBD1. The CDR3 is 14 residues long. V gave up 4 bases and J gave up 4 bases; unmatched junction bases: 3. Germline loops: CDR1 SEHNR, CDR2 FQNEAQ (reference sequence).

This clonotype showed up just a few times. The chain has TRBV4-3 and TRBJ2-5; 11 bases are a match to TRBD2. The germline CDR1 and CDR2 sequences are LGHNA and YSLEER. The CDR3 loop spans 14 amino acids. V was pared by 4 bases and J by 5 bases, with 3 bases of the junction left unmatched. Here the CDR3 DNA reads TGCGCCAGCAGCCGACTAGCGGGGTTGGAGACCCAGTACTTC. Translation gives CASSRLAGLETQYF.

This rearrangement joins TRBV10-3 to TRBJ1-5; TRBD1 aligns across 12 bases. With 10 bases clipped from V and 6 bases from J, the junction kept 13 bases outside the gene matches. Per the germline V gene, CDR1 is ENHRY and CDR2 is SYGVKD. CDR3 size: 16 residues. CDR3 nucleotide sequence: TGTGCCACAAAGCCGGGACAGGGGGCGCCGGGTCAGCCCCAGCATTTT. Translated: CATKPGQGAPGQPQHF.

V gene TRBV7-2 combines with J gene TRBJ1-2, with D possibly matching TRBD1 (6 bases). V was clipped by 2 bases and J by 4 bases, with 17 bases between them. The V gene's germline CDR1 is SGHTA and CDR2 FQGNSA. The CDR3 contains 16 residues. As DNA, the CDR3 is TGTGCCAGCAGCTTACCGGGACATTTCCGTACCTATGGCTACACCTTC. This sequence encodes CASSLPGHFRTYGYTF.

This clonotype was found a few times. A much bigger clone sits one base away, suggesting this may be a read error. The chain joins TRBV7-2 to TRBJ2-5, with D possibly called TRBD1 or TRBD2 (6 bases each). This CDR3 spans 14 amino acids. The germline V gene has CDR1 SGHTA and CDR2 FQGNSA. Trimming shortened V by 4 bases and J by 9 bases, and 18 bases separated the two germline ends. CDR3 region: CASSSSTGWEAQYF. The CDR3 DNA sequence: TGTGCCAGCAGCTCCTCCACAGGGTGGGAGGCCCAGTACTTC.

The V call is TRBV25-1, the J call TRBJ1-1; no clear D. CDR1 and CDR2 (germline): MGHDK, SYGVNS. V was trimmed by 7 bases and J by 5 bases, leaving 11 bases between them. The CDR3 contains 12 residues. The DNA for the CDR3 is TGTGCCAGCACCGACATAGAGACTGAAGCTTTCTTT. Protein: CASTDIETEAFF.

This clonotype was seen ten or more times. The chain links TRBV10-3 to TRBJ1-5, with a tentative D call TRBD1 (5 bases). This CDR3 has 14 amino acids. V was trimmed by 0 bases and J by 6 bases, leaving 9 bases between them. From germline, CDR1 is ENHRY and CDR2 SYGVKD. The CDR3 DNA reads TGTGCCATCAGTGAGTCGAAAGGGGCTCAGCCCCAGCATTTT. It encodes CAISESKGAQPQHF.

This clonotype was observed a handful of times. The chain joins TRBV9 to TRBJ2-5; D ambiguous. This CDR3 is built from 15 residues. V was trimmed by 4 bases and J by 0 bases, leaving 13 bases between them. CDR1 and CDR2 from the germline V gene are SGDLS and YYNGEE. The CDR3 nucleotides are TGTGCCAGCAGCCCCCCAACAGCCAACCAAGAGACCCAGTACTTC. It encodes CASSPPTANQETQYF.

V usage is TRBV7-9 and J usage is TRBJ2-5; 10 nucleotides line up with TRBD2. Germline CDR1 reads SEHNR; CDR2 reads FQNEAQ (reference sequence). This CDR3 has 15 residues. V gave up 6 bases and J gave up 4 bases; unmatched junction bases: 8. The CDR3 region has the DNA TGTGCCAGCAGTGACGAGCGGGAGGGCACAGAGACCCAGTACTTC. Encoded protein: CASSDEREGTETQYF.

The chain combines TRBV18 with TRBJ2-5, with 7 positions matching TRBD1. From germline, CDR1 is KGHSH and CDR2 LQKENI. This CDR3 has 16 residues. Trimming removed 4 bases from V and 5 bases from J; junction bases left unmatched: 13. Written as DNA, the CDR3 is TGTGCCAGCTCACTTAATCGACAGGGTATGATGGAGACCCAGTACTTC. Translation gives CASSLNRQGMMETQYF.

This clonotype has more than one count but fewer than ten. V is TRBV20-1 and J is TRBJ2-5; 7 bases are shared with TRBD2. Germline loops: CDR1 DFQATT, CDR2 SNEGSKA (reference sequence). V lost 1 base to trimming and J lost 5 bases; unmatched junction nucleotides: 22. The CDR3 consists of 19 residues. Here the CDR3 reads CSARGVVAGVAGDLETQYF. The CDR3 nucleotides read TGCAGTGCTAGAGGGGTGGTGGCCGGGGTTGCGGGAGACCTTGAGACCCAGTACTTC.

This clonotype was detected many times. CDR3 bases: TGTGCCAGTAGTATAAGGGGGAATGGCTACACCTTC. As protein: CASSIRGNGYTF. The V and J genes are TRBV19 and TRBJ1-2, with D perhaps TRBD1 (6 bases). V was shortened by 2 bases and J by 6 bases, with 7 bases between the two germline ends. Germline loops: CDR1 LNHDA, CDR2 SQIVND (reference sequence). There are 12 residues in the CDR3. Based on the CDR3 plus reference TRBV19 and TRBJ1-2, the full variable domain is DGGITQSPKYLFRKEGQNVTLSCEQNLNHDAMYWYRQDPGQGLRLIYYSQIVNDFQKGDIAEGYSVSREKKESFPLTVTSAQKNPTAFYLCASSIRGNGYTFGSGTRLTVV.

This clonotype was detected a few times. This chain uses TRBV5-5 with TRBJ1-4; 7 bases are shared with TRBD1. The CDR3 length is 13 residues. V shed 0 bases and J 15 bases; nucleotides not matched to a gene: 8. Germline CDR1 reads SGHKS; CDR2 reads YYEKEE (reference sequence). The CDR3 region is CASSLVPGGRVFF. In nucleotides, the CDR3 is TGTGCCAGCAGCTTGGTGCCAGGGGGAAGAGTGTTTTTT. The variable domain in full, with the rest retrieved from reference TRBV5-5 and TRBJ1-4, is DAGVTQSPTHLIKTRGQQVTLRCSPISGHKSVSWYQQVLGQGPQFIFQYYEKEERGRGNFPDRFSARQFPNYSSELNVNALLLGDSALYLCASSLVPGGRVFFGSGTQLSVL.

This chain uses TRBV10-3 with TRBJ1-5; possible D gene TRBD1, 5 bases. Trimming stripped 11 bases from V and 1 base from J, with 15 bases between. This CDR3 contains 14 residues. Germline values: CDR1 ENHRY, CDR2 SYGVKD. The CDR3 protein is CAWRKWGSNQPQHF. In DNA, the CDR3 is TGTGCCTGGCGAAAGTGGGGCAGCAATCAGCCCCAGCATTTT.

This clonotype came up once. This chain links TRBV7-2 with TRBJ1-4, with D tentatively TRBD1 (6 bases). The germline CDR1 and CDR2 sequences are SGHTA and FQGNSA. Trimming shortened V by 2 bases and J by 8 bases, and 15 bases separated the two germline ends. The CDR3 is 15 amino acids. CDR3 in amino acids: CASSLWSRGDEKLFF. The CDR3 DNA reads TGTGCCAGCAGCTTATGGTCCAGGGGTGACGAAAAACTGTTTTTT.

The CDR3 protein is CASSLDTGIYTGELFF. The CDR3 DNA follows: TGTGCCAGCAGTTTAGACACAGGGATTTACACCGGGGAGCTGTTTTTT. The V and J genes are TRBV12-3 or TRBV12-4 and TRBJ2-2; maybe TRBD1 (6 bases). The CDR3 loop spans 16 amino acids. Deletions cut 1 base from V and 3 bases from J, with 12 bases between.

Turning to this clonotype: A read error may account for a junction end that differs from germline. DNA for the CDR3: TGCACCAGCAGCGCCGCCGTCGCCCAAGAGACCCAGTACTTC. Its translation is CTSSAAVAQETQYF. This chain connects TRBV4-1 to TRBJ2-5; unclear D gene. CDR3 length: 14 amino acids. Germline CDR1 reads MGHRA; CDR2 reads YSYEKL.

There are many counts of this clonotype. This chain joins TRBV11-2 and TRBJ2-7; TRBD1 agrees at 8 bases. The germline CDR1 and CDR2 sequences are SGHAT and FQNNGV. CDR3 length equals 17 residues. The ends lost 1 base at V and 6 bases at J; junction bases unmatched: 14. CDR3 DNA sequence: TGTGCCAGCAGCTTAGTTCGTCAGAGACAGGGGAAAGGCGAGCAGTACTTC. Its protein is CASSLVRQRQGKGEQYF.

This clonotype was recorded many times. The rearrangement uses TRBV20-1 and TRBJ2-5; no definite D call. CDR1 and CDR2 from the germline V gene are DFQATT and SNEGSKA (reference sequence). This CDR3 has 13 residues. The V gene lost 1 base and the J gene lost 5 bases, with 11 bases spanning the gap. The chain's CDR3 is CSARAEAWETQYF. CDR3 coding DNA: TGCAGTGCTAGAGCTGAGGCGTGGGAGACCCAGTACTTC.

This clonotype was detected ten times or more. This chain uses TRBV12-3 or TRBV12-4 with TRBJ1-2; D is perhaps TRBD1 (6 bases). CDR3 length: 15 amino acids. Trimming took 7 bases from V and 7 from J, leaving 22 bases between them. The CDR3 spells CASTLPGEEQGGYTF. In DNA form, the CDR3 reads TGTGCCAGCACCCTCCCAGGGGAGGAGCAGGGTGGCTACACCTTC.

The rearrangement links TRBV10-2 to TRBJ2-7, with TRBD2 matching 7 bases. The CDR3 has 17 residues. J was trimmed by 7 bases and V by 4 bases; bases with no gene match: 19. The germline V gene has CDR1 WSHSY and CDR2 SAAADI. The CDR3 bases are TGCGCCAGCAGTGCTCTCACCCCTAGCGGCGGCTCGAAAGAGCAGTACTTC. It is translated as CASSALTPSGGSKEQYF.

The CDR3 DNA reads TGTGCCAGCAGCTTAATACCCAGACAGGTCCCCACAGCTTTCTTT. It is translated as CASSLIPRQVPTAFF. The chain carries TRBV7-2 and TRBJ1-1; D might be TRBD1 (6 bases). Trimming left V 2 bases short and J 10 bases short, with 20 bases between. Germline V gene lookup returns CDR1 SGHTA and CDR2 FQGNSA. This CDR3 comprises 15 residues.

V and J are TRBV7-2 and TRBJ2-7, with D perhaps given as TRBD1 or TRBD2 (6 bases each). Trimming removed 6 bases from V and 3 bases from J, with 15 bases in between. Germline values: CDR1 SGHTA, CDR2 FQGNSA. The CDR3 is 14 amino acids. CDR3 protein: CASSDLGGGYEQYF. The DNA for the CDR3 is TGTGCCAGCAGTGACCTAGGAGGGGGCTACGAGCAGTACTTC.

There are many counts of this clonotype. The DNA of the CDR3 is TGTGCCACCAGCAGAGTTTCGCCCTACGAGCAGTACTTC. Encoded protein: CATSRVSPYEQYF. The rearrangement joins TRBV15 to TRBJ2-7; D remains ambiguous. V was cut by 1 base and J by 2 bases, with 6 bases left in between. The germline V gene encodes CDR1 LNHNV and CDR2 YYDKDF (reference sequence). The CDR3 is 13 amino acids. Drawing the rest from reference TRBV15 and TRBJ2-7, the complete variable domain is DAMVIQNPRYQVTQFGKPVTLSCSQTLNHNVMYWYQQKSSQAPKLLFHYYDKDFNNEADTPDNFQSRRPNTSFCFLDIRSPGLGDTAMYLCATSRVSPYEQYFGPGTRLTVT.

This clonotype was seen repeatedly, ten times or more. This chain uses TRBV5-1 with TRBJ1-1; a weak D match, TRBD1 (6 bases). The CDR3 has 15 residues. The V and J ends lost 4 bases and 0 bases respectively, with 13 bases between them. Looked up from germline, CDR1 is SGHRS and CDR2 is YFSETQ. The CDR3 region is CASSGETGMNTEAFF. CDR3 DNA sequence: TGCGCCAGCAGCGGGGAGACAGGAATGAACACTGAAGCTTTCTTT. The full variable domain, with the rest looked up from reference TRBV5-1 and TRBJ1-1, is KAGVTQTPRYLIKTRGQQVTLSCSPISGHRSVSWYQQTPGQGLQFLFEYFSETQRNKGNFPGRFSGRQFSNSRSEMNVSTLELGDSALYLCASSGETGMNTEAFFGQGTRLTVV.

The chain employs TRBV20-1 and TRBJ1-5; D gene uncertain. V dropped 0 bases and J dropped 11 bases, with 17 bases sitting between them. The CDR3 runs to 14 residues. From germline, CDR1 is DFQATT and CDR2 SNEGSKA (reference sequence). CDR3: CSARERPGGLAQHF. CDR3 bases: TGCAGTGCTAGAGAGCGACCCGGCGGGTTGGCCCAGCATTTT.

As regards this clonotype: Being one base from a much bigger clone, this may be a read error. The chain employs TRBV29-1 and TRBJ1-1; weak D call: TRBD1 (6 bases). Germline lookup yields CDR1 SQVTM and CDR2 ANQGSEA. This CDR3 comprises 13 residues. CDR3 nucleotide sequence: TGCAGCGTTGAAGGGTGGGGGGGCACTGAAGCTCTCTTT. Translated, it gives CSVEGWGGTEALF.